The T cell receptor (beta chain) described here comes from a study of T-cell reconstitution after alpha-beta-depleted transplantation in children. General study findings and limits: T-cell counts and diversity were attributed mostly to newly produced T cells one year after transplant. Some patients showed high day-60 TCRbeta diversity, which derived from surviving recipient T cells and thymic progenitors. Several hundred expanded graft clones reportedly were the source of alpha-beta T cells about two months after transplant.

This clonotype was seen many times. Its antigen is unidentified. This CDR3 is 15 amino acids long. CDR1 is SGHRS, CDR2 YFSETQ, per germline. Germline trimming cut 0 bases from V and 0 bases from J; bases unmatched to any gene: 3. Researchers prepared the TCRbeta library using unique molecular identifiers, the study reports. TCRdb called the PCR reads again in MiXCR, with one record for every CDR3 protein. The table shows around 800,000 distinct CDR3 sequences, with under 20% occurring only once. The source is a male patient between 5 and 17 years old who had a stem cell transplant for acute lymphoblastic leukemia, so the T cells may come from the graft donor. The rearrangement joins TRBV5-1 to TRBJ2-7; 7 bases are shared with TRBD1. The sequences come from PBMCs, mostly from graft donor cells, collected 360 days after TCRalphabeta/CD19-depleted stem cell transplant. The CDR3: CASSLGTGASYEQYF. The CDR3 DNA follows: TGCGCCAGCAGCTTGGGGACAGGAGCCTCCTACGAGCAGTACTTC.